The clone carrying this TCR beta chain was seen only a few times. Its cognate antigen is unknown. The sample is drawn from a study of beta chain features in type 1 diabetes. CD45RO/CCR7/CD25/CD127/CD95/CD27 sorting isolated CD4+ naive, central memory, regulatory and stem cell-like memory cells. Study-wide results and limits: The similarity of naive, central memory and Treg TCRB repertoires appeared greater among patients than among healthy donors. When Type 1 diabetes patients were examined, their TCRB CDR3s proved moderately but significantly shorter in all four CD4+ subsets.

Sequencing targeted expressed TCRB transcripts, as all isolated RNA had been reverse transcribed. Measured with immunoSEQ multiplex PCR; TCRdb has only the in-frame clones, and not every one. The repertoire holds about 370,000 clones, with 9.6% as singletons. This sequence was found in a man aged 30 to 45 with type 1 diabetes. The sequenced material came from central memory CD4+ T cells from blood.

The CDR3 DNA is TGTGCCAGCAGTGCCGTTTGGGACTACGAGCAGTACTTC. Its protein is CASSAVWDYEQYF. V and J are TRBV13 and TRBJ2-7, with D uncertain. Germline lookup yields CDR1 PRHDT and CDR2 FYEKMQ (reference sequence). The CDR3 runs 13 residues. V lost 6 bases and J 3 bases, leaving 12 bases between the germline ends. Based on the CDR3 plus reference TRBV13 and TRBJ2-7, the full variable domain is AAGVIQSPRHLIKEKRETATLKCYPIPRHDTVYWYQQGPGQDPQFLISFYEKMQSDKGSIPDRFSAQQFSDYHSELNMSSLELGDSALYFCASSAVWDYEQYFGPGTRLTVT.